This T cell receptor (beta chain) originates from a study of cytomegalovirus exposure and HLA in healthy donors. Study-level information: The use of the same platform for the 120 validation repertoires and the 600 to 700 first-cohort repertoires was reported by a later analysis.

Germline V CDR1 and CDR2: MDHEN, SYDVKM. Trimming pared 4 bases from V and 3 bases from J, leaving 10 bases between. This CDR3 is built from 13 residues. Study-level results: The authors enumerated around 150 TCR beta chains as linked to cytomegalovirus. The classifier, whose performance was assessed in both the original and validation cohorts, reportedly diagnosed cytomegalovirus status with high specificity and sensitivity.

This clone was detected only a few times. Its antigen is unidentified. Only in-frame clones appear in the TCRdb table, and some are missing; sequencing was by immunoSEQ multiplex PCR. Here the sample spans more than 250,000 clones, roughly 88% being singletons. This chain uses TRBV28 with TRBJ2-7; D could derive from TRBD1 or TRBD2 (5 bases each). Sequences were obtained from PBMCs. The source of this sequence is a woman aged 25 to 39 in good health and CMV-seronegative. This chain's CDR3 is CASSSGSDYEQYF. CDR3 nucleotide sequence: TGTGCCAGCAGTTCAGGGAGCGACTACGAGCAGTACTTC. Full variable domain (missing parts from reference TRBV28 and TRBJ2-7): DVKVTQSSRYLVKRTGEKVFLECVQDMDHENMFWYRQDPGLGLRLIYFSYDVKMKEKGDIPEGYSVSREKKERFSLILESASTNQTSMYLCASSSGSDYEQYFGPGTRLTVT.